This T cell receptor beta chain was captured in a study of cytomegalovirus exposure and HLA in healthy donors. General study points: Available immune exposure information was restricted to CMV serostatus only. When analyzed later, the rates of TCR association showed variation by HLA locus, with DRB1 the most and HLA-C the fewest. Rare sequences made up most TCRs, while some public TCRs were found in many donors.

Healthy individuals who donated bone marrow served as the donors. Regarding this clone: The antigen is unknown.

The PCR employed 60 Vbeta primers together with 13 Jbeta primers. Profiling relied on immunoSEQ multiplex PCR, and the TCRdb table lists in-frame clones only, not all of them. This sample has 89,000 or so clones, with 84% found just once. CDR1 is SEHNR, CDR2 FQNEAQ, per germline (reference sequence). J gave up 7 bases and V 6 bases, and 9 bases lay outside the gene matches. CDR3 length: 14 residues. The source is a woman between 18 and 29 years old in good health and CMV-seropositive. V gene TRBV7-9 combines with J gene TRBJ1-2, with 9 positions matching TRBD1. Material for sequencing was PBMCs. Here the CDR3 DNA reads TGTGCCAGCAGACCGGGACAGGGATCGCTTGGCTACACCTTC. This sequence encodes CASRPGQGSLGYTF.